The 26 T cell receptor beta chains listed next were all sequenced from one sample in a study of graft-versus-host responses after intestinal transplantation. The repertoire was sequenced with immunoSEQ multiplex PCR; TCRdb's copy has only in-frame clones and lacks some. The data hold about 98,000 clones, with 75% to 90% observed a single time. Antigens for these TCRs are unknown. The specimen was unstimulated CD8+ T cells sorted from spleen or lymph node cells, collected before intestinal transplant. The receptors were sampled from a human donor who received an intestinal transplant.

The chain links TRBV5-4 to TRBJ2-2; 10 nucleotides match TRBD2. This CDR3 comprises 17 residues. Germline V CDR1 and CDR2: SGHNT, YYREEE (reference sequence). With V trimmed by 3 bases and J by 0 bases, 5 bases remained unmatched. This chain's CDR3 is CASSSERGGTNTGELFF. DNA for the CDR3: TGTGCCAGCAGCTCGGAGCGGGGGGGGACGAACACCGGGGAGCTGTTTTTT.

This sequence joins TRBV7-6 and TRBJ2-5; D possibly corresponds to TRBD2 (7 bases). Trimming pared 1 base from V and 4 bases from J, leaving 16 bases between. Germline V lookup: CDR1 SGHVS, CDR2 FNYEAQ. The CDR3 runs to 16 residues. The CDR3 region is CASSLVRRGGPETQYF. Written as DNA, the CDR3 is TGTGCCAGCAGCTTAGTGAGGAGGGGGGGGCCAGAGACCCAGTACTTC.

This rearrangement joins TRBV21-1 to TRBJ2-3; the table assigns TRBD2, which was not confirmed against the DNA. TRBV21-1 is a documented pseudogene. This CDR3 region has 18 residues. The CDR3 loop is CASSKGLAGGPGTDTQYF. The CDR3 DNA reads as TGTGCCAGCAGCAAAGGACTAGCGGGAGGGCCAGGCACAGATACGCAGTATTTT.

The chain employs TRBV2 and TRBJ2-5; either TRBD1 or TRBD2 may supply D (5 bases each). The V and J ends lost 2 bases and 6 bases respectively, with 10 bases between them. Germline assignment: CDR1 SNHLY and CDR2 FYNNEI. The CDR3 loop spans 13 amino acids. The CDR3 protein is CASSETGGKTQYF. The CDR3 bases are TGTGCCAGCAGTGAAACTGGGGGAAAGACCCAGTACTTC.

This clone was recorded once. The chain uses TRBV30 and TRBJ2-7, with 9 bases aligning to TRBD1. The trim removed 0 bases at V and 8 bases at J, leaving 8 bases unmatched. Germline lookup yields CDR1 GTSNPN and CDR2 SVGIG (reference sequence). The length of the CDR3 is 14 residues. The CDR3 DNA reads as TGTGCCTGGAGTGTAGCGGGACAGGGTTCTCAGCAGTACTTC. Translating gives CAWSVAGQGSQQYF.

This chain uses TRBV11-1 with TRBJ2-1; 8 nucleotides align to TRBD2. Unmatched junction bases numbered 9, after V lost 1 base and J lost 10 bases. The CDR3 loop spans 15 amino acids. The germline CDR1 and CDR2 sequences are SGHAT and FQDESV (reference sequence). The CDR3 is CASSLGAAGVGEQFF. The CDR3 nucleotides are TGTGCCAGCAGCTTAGGGGCAGCGGGAGTAGGGGAGCAGTTCTTC.

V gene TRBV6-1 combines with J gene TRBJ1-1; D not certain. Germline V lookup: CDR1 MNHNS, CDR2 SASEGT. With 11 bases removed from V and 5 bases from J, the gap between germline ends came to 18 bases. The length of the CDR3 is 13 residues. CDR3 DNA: TGTGCCCGCCATGGGCGATTCAGAACTGAAGCTTTCTTT. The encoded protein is CARHGRFRTEAFF.

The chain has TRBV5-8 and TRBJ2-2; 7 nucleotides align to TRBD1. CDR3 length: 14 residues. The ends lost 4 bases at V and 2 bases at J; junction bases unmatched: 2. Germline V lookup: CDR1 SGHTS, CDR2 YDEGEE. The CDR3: CASSGTVNTGELFF. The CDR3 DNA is TGTGCCAGCAGCGGGACAGTCAACACCGGGGAGCTGTTTTTT.

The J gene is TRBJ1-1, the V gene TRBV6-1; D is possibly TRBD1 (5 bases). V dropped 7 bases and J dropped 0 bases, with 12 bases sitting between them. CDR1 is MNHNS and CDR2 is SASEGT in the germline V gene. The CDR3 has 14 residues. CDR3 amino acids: CASMDITLNTEAFF. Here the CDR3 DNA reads TGTGCCAGCATGGACATTACTTTGAACACTGAAGCTTTCTTT.

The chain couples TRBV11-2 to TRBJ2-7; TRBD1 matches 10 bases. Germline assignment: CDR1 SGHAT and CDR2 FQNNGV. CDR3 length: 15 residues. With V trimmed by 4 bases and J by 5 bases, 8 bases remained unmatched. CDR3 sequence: CASSWTRQGADEQYF. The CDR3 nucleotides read TGTGCCAGCAGCTGGACTCGACAGGGGGCGGACGAGCAGTACTTC.

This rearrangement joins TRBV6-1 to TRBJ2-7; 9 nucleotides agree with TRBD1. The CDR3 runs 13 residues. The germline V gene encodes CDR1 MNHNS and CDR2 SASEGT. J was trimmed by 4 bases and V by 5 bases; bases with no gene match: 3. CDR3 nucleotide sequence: TGTGCCAGCAGTACCGGGACAGGGTACGAGCAGTACTTC. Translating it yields CASSTGTGYEQYF.

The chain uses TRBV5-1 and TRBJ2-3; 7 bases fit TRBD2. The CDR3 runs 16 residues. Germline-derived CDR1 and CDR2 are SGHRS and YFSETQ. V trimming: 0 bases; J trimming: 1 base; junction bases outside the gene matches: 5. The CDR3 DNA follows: TGCGCCAGCAGCTTGGGCGGGGGAGGGGGCACAGATACGCAGTATTTT. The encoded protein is CASSLGGGGGTDTQYF.

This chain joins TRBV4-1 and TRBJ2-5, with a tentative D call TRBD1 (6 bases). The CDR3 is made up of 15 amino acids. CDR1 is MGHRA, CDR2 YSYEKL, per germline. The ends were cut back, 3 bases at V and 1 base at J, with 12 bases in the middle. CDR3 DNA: TGCGCCAGCAGCCACAACACAGGGAGCCAAGAGACCCAGTACTTC. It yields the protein CASSHNTGSQETQYF.

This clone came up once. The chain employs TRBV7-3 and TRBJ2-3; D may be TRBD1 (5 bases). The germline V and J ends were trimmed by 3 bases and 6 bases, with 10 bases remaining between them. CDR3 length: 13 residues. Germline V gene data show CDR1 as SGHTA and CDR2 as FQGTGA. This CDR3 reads CASSFLAGDTQYF. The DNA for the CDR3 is TGTGCCAGCAGCTTTTTAGCAGGGGATACGCAGTATTTT.

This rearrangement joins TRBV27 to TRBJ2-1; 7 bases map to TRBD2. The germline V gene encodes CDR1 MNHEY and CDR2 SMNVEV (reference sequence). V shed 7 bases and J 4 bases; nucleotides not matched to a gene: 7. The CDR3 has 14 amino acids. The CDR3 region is CASKSGGSYNEQFF. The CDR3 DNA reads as TGTGCCAGCAAATCCGGCGGGAGTTACAATGAGCAGTTCTTC.

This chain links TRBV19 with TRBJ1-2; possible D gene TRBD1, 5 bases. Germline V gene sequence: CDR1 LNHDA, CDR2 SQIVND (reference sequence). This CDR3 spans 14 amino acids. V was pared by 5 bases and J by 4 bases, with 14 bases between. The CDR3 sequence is CASSFSGNGYGYTF. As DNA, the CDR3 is TGTGCCAGTAGTTTTTCAGGGAACGGCTATGGCTACACCTTC.

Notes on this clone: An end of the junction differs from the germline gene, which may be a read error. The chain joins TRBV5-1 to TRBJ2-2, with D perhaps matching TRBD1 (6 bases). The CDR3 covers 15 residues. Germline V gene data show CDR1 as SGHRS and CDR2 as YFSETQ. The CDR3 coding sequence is TGCGCCAGCAGCTTGGTGGGGGCGAACACCGGGGAGCTGCTTTTT. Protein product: CASSLVGANTGELLF.

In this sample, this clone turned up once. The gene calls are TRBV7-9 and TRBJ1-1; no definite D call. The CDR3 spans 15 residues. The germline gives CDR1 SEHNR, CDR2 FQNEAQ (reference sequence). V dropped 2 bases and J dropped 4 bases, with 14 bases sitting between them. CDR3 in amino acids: CASSLWPSISTEAFF. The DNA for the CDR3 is TGTGCCAGCAGCTTATGGCCAAGTATTTCCACTGAAGCTTTCTTT.

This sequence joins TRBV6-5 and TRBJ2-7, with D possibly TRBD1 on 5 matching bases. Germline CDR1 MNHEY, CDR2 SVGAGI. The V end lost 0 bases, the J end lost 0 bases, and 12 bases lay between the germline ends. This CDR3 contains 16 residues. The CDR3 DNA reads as TGTGCCAGCAGTTACTCTGTGGAAACAGGCTCCTACGAGCAGTACTTC. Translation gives CASSYSVETGSYEQYF.

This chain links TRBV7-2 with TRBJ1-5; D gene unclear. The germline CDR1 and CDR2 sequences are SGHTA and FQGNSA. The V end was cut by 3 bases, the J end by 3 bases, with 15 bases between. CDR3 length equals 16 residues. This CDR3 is CASSFEDSGYNQPQHF. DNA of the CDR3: TGTGCCAGCAGCTTCGAGGATAGCGGGTACAATCAGCCCCAGCATTTT.

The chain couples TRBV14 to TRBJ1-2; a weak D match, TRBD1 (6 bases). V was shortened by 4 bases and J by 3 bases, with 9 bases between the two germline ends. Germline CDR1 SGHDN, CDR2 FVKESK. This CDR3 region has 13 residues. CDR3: CASSPQGYYGYTF. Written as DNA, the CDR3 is TGTGCCAGCAGCCCCCAGGGGTACTATGGCTACACCTTC. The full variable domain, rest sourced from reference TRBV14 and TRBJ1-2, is EAGVTQFPSHSVIEKGQTVTLRCDPISGHDNLYWYRRVMGKEIKFLLHFVKESKQDESGMPNNRFLAERTGGTYSTLKVQPAELEDSGVYFCASSPQGYYGYTFGSGTRLTVV.

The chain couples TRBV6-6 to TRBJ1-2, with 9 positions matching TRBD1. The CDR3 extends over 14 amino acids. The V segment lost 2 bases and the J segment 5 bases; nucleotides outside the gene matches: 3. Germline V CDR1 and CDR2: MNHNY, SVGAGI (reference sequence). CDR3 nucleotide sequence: TGTGCCAGCAGTTACATGGGGACAGGGTATGGCTACACCTTC. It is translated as CASSYMGTGYGYTF.

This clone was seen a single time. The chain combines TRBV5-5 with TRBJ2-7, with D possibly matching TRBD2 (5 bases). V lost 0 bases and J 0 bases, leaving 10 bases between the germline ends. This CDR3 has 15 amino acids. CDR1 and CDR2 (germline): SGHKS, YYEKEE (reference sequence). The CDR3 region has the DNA TGTGCCAGCAGCTTGGCTAGCTGGAGCTCCTACGAGCAGTACTTC. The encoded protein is CASSLASWSSYEQYF. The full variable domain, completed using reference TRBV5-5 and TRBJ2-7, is DAGVTQSPTHLIKTRGQQVTLRCSPISGHKSVSWYQQVLGQGPQFIFQYYEKEERGRGNFPDRFSARQFPNYSSELNVNALLLGDSALYLCASSLASWSSYEQYFGPGTRLTVT.

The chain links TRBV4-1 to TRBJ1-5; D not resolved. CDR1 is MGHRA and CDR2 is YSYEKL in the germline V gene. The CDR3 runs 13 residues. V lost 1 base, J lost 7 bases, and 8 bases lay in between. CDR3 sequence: CASSQVWAQPQHF. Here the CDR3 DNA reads TGCGCCAGCAGCCAAGTCTGGGCCCAGCCCCAGCATTTT.

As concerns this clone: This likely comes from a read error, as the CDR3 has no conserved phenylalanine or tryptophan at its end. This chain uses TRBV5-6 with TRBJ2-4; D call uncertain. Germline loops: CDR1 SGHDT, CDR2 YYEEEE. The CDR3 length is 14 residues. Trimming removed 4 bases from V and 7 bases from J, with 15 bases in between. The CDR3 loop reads CASSPDPRNNIQYL. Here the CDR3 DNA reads TGTGCCAGCAGCCCAGACCCCCGCAATAACATTCAGTACCTC.

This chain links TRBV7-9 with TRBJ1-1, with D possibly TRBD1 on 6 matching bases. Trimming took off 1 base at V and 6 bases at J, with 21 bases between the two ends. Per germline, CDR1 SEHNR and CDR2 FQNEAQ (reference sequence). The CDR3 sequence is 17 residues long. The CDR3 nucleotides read TGTGCCAGCAGCTTAGAGGCGGCCACAGGGCTTGATGCTGAAGCTTTCTTT. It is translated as CASSLEAATGLDAEAFF.